This is a list of T cell receptor beta chains from one sample in a study of T-cell memory formation after mild COVID-19. TCRdb used MiXCR to reprocess the 5' RACE reads, holding one entry per CDR3 protein. Among around 300,000 distinct CDR3 sequences, around 8% were seen once, and the ten largest hold under 25%. Sample: PBMCs or a T cell subset sorted from them (not recorded which). The receptors shown here come from a man aged 18 to 29 who had mild COVID-19 (a few samples of this study predate the infection). Cell type and time point are not known. Both conserved end residues are part of each CDR3. The D gene is left open where the match is weak. Clone size is shown for a subset of rows, as once, few, many or a class of expanded clone.

NA	TRBD1	TRBJ1-2	TRBV20-1	TGCAGTTCTGTCGGACAGGGTTACTATGGCTACACCTTC	CSSVGQGYYGYTF
few	NA	TRBJ1-1	TRBV7-8	TGTGCCAGCAGCTTAATCCCGACAGGCACTGAAGCTTTCTTT	CASSLIPTGTEAFF
many	TRBD2	TRBJ2-5	TRBV7-9	TGTGCCAGCAGCTTACAGCGGGGTTGGCAAGAGACCCAGTACTTC	CASSLQRGWQETQYF
NA	NA	TRBJ2-3	TRBV29-1	TGCAGCGTTGAAGGGGGGGAGGCAGATACGCAGTATTTT	CSVEGGEADTQYF
NA	NA	TRBJ1-4	TRBV6-5	TGTGCCAGCAGTTATTCTCGGGGCACCAATGAAAAACTGTTTTTT	CASSYSRGTNEKLFF
few	TRBD2	TRBJ2-7	TRBV3-1	TGTGCCAGCAGCCTAGGACTAGCGGGGTCCTACGAGCAGTACTTC	CASSLGLAGSYEQYF
NA	NA	TRBJ2-3	TRBV20-1	TGCAGTGCTAGAGATAGAAGGGGGAGCACAGATACGCAGTATTTT	CSARDRRGSTDTQYF
few	TRBD1	TRBJ1-1	TRBV18	TGTGCCAGCTCACTCGGGACAGGGTTGAACACTGAAGCTTTCTTT	CASSLGTGLNTEAFF
many	NA	TRBJ1-1	TRBV6-5	TGTGCCAGCAGTTACGACTGGTCTCGTGAAGCTTTCTTT	CASSYDWSREAFF
many	TRBD2	TRBJ2-2	TRBV7-3	TGTGCCAGCAGCGCGGGACTAGCGGGCACCGGGGAGCTGTTTTTT	CASSAGLAGTGELFF
many	TRBD1	TRBJ2-3	TRBV25-1	TGTGCCAGCAGTGAACCAGGACAGGACACAGATACGCAGTATTTT	CASSEPGQDTDTQYF
NA	NA	TRBJ1-1	TRBV7-3	TGTGCCAGCAGCTTAACGAGTGGTGGCACTGAAGCTTTCTTT	CASSLTSGGTEAFF
NA	NA	TRBJ2-7	TRBV12-3/TRBV12-4	TGTGCCAGCAGTTTTACAGGGAAAACCTACGAGCAGTACTTC	CASSFTGKTYEQYF
few	TRBD2	TRBJ2-5	TRBV3-1	TGTGCCAGCAGCTTACTAGCGGCCCAAGAGACCCAGTACTTC	CASSLLAAQETQYF
NA	NA	TRBJ2-7	TRBV7-9	TGTGCCAGCAGCCAGGGGGGTCAGGACGAGCAGTACTTC	CASSQGGQDEQYF
NA	NA	TRBJ2-1	TRBV6-2/TRBV6-3	TGTGCCAGCACCGTCGGCGGGAACAGACCCTCCTACAATGAGCAGTTCTTC	CASTVGGNRPSYNEQFF
NA	NA	TRBJ1-1	TRBV6-5	TGTGCCAGACGACAGGATCAATTGAACACTGAAGCTTTCTTT	CARRQDQLNTEAFF
NA	NA	TRBJ1-1	TRBV7-2	TGTGCCAGCAGCTCCCTTGGGAGGTCCACTGAAGCTTTCTTT	CASSSLGRSTEAFF
many	TRBD1	TRBJ1-2	TRBV6-5	TGTGCCAGCAGACTGGGACAGGGTGTATATGGCTACACCTTC	CASRLGQGVYGYTF
many	NA	TRBJ1-1	TRBV7-9	TGTGCCAGCAGCCTGAGTAACACTGAAGCTTTCTTT	CASSLSNTEAFF
few	NA	TRBJ2-7	TRBV14	TGTGCCAGCAGCCCCGTGGGCCCCTACGAGCAGTACTTC	CASSPVGPYEQYF
many	NA	TRBJ1-1	TRBV20-1	TGCAGTGCTCAAGGACAGCGACAGTACACTGAAGCTTTCTTT	CSAQGQRQYTEAFF
NA	TRBD2	TRBJ2-3	TRBV4-3	TGCGCCAGCAGCCCAGGACTAGCGGGGGGGTTCACAGATACGCAGTATTTT	CASSPGLAGGFTDTQYF
NA	NA	TRBJ2-4	TRBV10-2	TGCGCCAGCACTGTTTCGGGGGTAGCCAAAAACATTCAGTACTTC	CASTVSGVAKNIQYF
few	NA	TRBJ2-7	TRBV7-9	TGTGCCAGCAGCTACGGACAGACGAGCTCCTACGAGCAGTACTTC	CASSYGQTSSYEQYF
few	TRBD2	TRBJ2-3	TRBV4-3	TGCGCCAGCAGCCAAGAGGGACTAGGCGCGGCAGATACGCAGTATTTT	CASSQEGLGAADTQYF
NA	TRBD1	TRBJ1-6	TRBV7-2	TGTGCCAGCAGCCCGAGACAGGGGGTTCATTCACCCCTCCACTTT	CASSPRQGVHSPLHF
few	NA	TRBJ1-6	TRBV6-5	TGTGCCAGCAGTTACGTGGCAGGCGAGAATTCACCCCTCCACTTT	CASSYVAGENSPLHF
NA	TRBD1	TRBJ1-4	TRBV4-2	TGTGCCAGCAGCCAACCAGGACAGGGGTATGAAAAACTGTTTTTT	CASSQPGQGYEKLFF
few	NA	TRBJ1-2	TRBV5-1	TGCGCCAGCAGTGAGCAGGCCTATGGCTACACCTTC	CASSEQAYGYTF
many	NA	TRBJ1-2	TRBV20-1	TGCAGTGCCACCGGGGGGGGAAGCCCATATGGCTACACCTTC	CSATGGGSPYGYTF
many	TRBD1	TRBJ1-4	TRBV7-9	TGTGCCAGCAGCCAGACAGGGACTAATGAAAAACTGTTTTTT	CASSQTGTNEKLFF
few	NA	TRBJ2-2	TRBV29-1	TGCAGCTGCCGGGCGAGGTTCACCGGGGAGCTGTTTTTT	CSCRARFTGELFF
NA	NA	TRBJ2-3	TRBV19	TGTGCCAGTAGTAGACGGGACAGCACAGATACGCAGTATTTT	CASSRRDSTDTQYF
NA	NA	TRBJ2-3	TRBV20-1	TGCAGTGCTAGTTGGGGGCTGGGAGATACGCAATATTTT	CSASWGLGDTQYF
many	TRBD2	TRBJ2-1	TRBV18	TGTGCCAGCTCCCCAAACCTAGCGGGGGGCTGGGGACTGTACAATGAGCAGTTCTTC	CASSPNLAGGWGLYNEQFF
few	NA	TRBJ1-6	TRBV7-9	TGTGCCAGCAGCTCTTACTCGGGGAAAGATTCACCCCTCCACTTT	CASSSYSGKDSPLHF
NA	NA	TRBJ2-7	TRBV20-1	TGCAGTGTCCTAGTCGGGGGTCCCTCCTACGAGCAGTACTTC	CSVLVGGPSYEQYF
NA	TRBD1	TRBJ1-3	TRBV20-1	TGCAGTGCTAGAGATCGACAGGGCTCTGGAAACACCATATATTTT	CSARDRQGSGNTIYF
many	NA	TRBJ1-6	TRBV4-3	TGCGCCAGCAGCCATGGACGGGCAAATTCACCCCTCCACTTT	CASSHGRANSPLHF
many	TRBD2	TRBJ2-2	TRBV6-5	TGTGCCAGCAGCCGACCTAGCGGGGGTCTCTCCGGGGAGCTGTTTTTT	CASSRPSGGLSGELFF
few	NA	TRBJ1-5	TRBV7-6	TGTGCCAGCAGCTCACAGCGGGGTCAGCCCCAGCATTTT	CASSSQRGQPQHF
many	NA	TRBJ1-3	TRBV7-6	TGTGCCAGCAGCTTAGCGCACTCTGGAAACACCATATATTTT	CASSLAHSGNTIYF
NA	NA	TRBJ2-5	TRBV14	TGTGCCAGCAGCCAAGGCCTCGGGCGGTACCAAGAGACCCAGTACTTC	CASSQGLGRYQETQYF
NA	NA	TRBJ1-6	TRBV3-1	TGTGCCAGCAGCCAAGTAGTAGGGGCGGATTCACCCCTCCACTTT	CASSQVVGADSPLHF
NA	TRBD1	TRBJ1-1	TRBV20-1	TGCAGTGCTAGCACGGACAGGGCCACTGAAGCTTTCTTT	CSASTDRATEAFF
few	NA	TRBJ2-5	TRBV4-2	TGTGCCAGCAGCCACCAGGGCTCTATGGAGTTC	CASSHQGSMEF
NA	TRBD2	TRBJ2-3	TRBV6-2/TRBV6-3	TGTGCCAGCACCCTAGCGGGGACAGATACGCAGTATTTT	CASTLAGTDTQYF
few	TRBD2	TRBJ2-1	TRBV2	TGTGCCAGCAATTTTTTAGCGGGGAGGGGTGAGCAGTTCTTC	CASNFLAGRGEQFF
NA	NA	TRBJ1-6	TRBV7-3	TGTGCCAGCAGCCTGACAGCCTCCGGTTCACCCCTCCACTTT	CASSLTASGSPLHF
NA	TRBD2	TRBJ2-3	TRBV7-3	TGTGCCAGCAGCGCCTGGGGACGGGCTAGCGGGAAAGATACGCAGTATTTT	CASSAWGRASGKDTQYF
few	NA	TRBJ2-6	TRBV15	TGTGCCACCAGCAGAGCAGGGACTGGGGCCAACGTCCTGACTTTC	CATSRAGTGANVLTF